This T cell receptor (beta chain) was recorded in a study of technical replicates of blood from four donors. Germline V lookup: CDR1 WNHNN, CDR2 SYGVQD (reference sequence). Losses at the gene ends were 9 bases for V and 5 bases for J; bases not matched to a gene: 8. The CDR3 consists of 13 residues. TCRdb keeps only in-frame clones here, not all; method: immunoSEQ multiplex PCR. Here the sample spans around 62,000 clones, nearly 98% being singletons. The receptor's source is a human donor in good health. V gene TRBV10-1 combines with J gene TRBJ1-2; 8 nucleotides line up with TRBD1. The sequenced sample was T cells isolated from PBMCs. CDR3 protein: CARWGQDLYGYTF. The CDR3 nucleotides read TGCGCCAGATGGGGACAGGATCTTTATGGCTACACCTTC.